Listed here are 22 T cell receptor beta chains from one sample, sequenced in a study of T cell responses to AZD1222 COVID-19 vaccine. Libraries were prepared by immunoSEQ multiplex PCR; TCRdb keeps only in-frame clonotypes and omits some of them. In the table there are over 85,000 clones, just under 95% of which are singletons. The sequences come from peripheral blood, collected 28 days after the second AZD1222 dose. All receptors come from an adult who received the AZD1222 COVID-19 vaccine.

The chain carries TRBV21-1 and TRBJ2-3. TRBV21-1 is annotated as a pseudogene. The CDR3 has 15 amino acids. As DNA, the CDR3 is TGTGCCAGCAGCAAAACGGCCGGAAGCACAGATACGCAGTATTTT. This gives the protein CASSKTAGSTDTQYF.

This clone came up once. The rearrangement joins TRBV4-3 to TRBJ1-4; TRBD1 matches 7 bases. With 4 bases clipped from V and 5 bases from J, the junction kept 10 bases outside the gene matches. CDR3 length equals 16 residues. CDR1 LGHNA and CDR2 YSLEER come from the germline V gene. This CDR3 reads CASSPRPPGGNEKLFF. CDR3 sequence (DNA): TGCGCCAGCAGCCCAAGGCCCCCAGGGGGAAATGAAAAACTGTTTTTT.

The CDR3 region is CASSRMQGLNSPLHF. CDR3 coding DNA: TGTGCCAGCAGCCGTATGCAGGGACTAAATTCACCCCTCCACTTT. The chain couples TRBV11-1 to TRBJ1-6; weak D call: TRBD1 (5 bases). CDR3 length: 15 amino acids. Germline CDR1 SGHAT, CDR2 FQDESV (reference sequence). The ends were cut back, 5 bases at V and 7 bases at J, with 15 bases in the middle.

V is TRBV11-2 and J is TRBJ2-7, with TRBD2 matching 12 bases. This CDR3 comprises 17 residues. The J segment lost 3 bases and the V segment lost 0 bases, leaving 6 bases of the junction unmatched. Germline CDR1 is SGHAT and CDR2 is FQNNGV. CDR3 residues: CASSLDPLAGGFYEQYF. Here the CDR3 DNA reads TGTGCCAGCAGCTTAGATCCACTAGCGGGGGGTTTCTACGAGCAGTACTTC.

J is TRBJ2-1 and V is TRBV2; D is possibly TRBD1 or TRBD2 (5 bases each). Germline CDR1 and CDR2: SNHLY and FYNNEI. V shed 5 bases and J shed 9 bases, with 17 bases lying between them. This CDR3 is 14 amino acids long. CDR3 coding DNA: TGTGCCAGCAGTATTATACCGAGGGGTCTTGAGCAGTTCTTC. Translation gives CASSIIPRGLEQFF. Full variable domain (missing parts from reference TRBV2 and TRBJ2-1): EPEVTQTPSHQVTQMGQEVILRCVPISNHLYFYWYRQILGQKVEFLVSFYNNEISEKSEIFDDQFSVERPDGSNFTLKIRSTKLEDSAMYFCASSIIPRGLEQFFGPGTRLTVL.

Points on this clone: Germline and junction disagree at one end, which may indicate a read error. The CDR3 spells CASSADRLEVFF. The CDR3, as DNA: TGCGCCAGCAGCGCGGACAGGCTTGAAGTTTTCTTT. The chain couples TRBV5-1 to TRBJ1-1; 7 nucleotides line up with TRBD1. Germline assignment: CDR1 SGHRS and CDR2 YFSETQ. This CDR3 spans 12 amino acids.

The V and J genes are TRBV10-3 and TRBJ1-2; 10 bases line up with TRBD1. Unmatched junction bases numbered 1, after V lost 4 bases and J lost 5 bases. CDR3 length: 13 residues. Germline assignment: CDR1 ENHRY and CDR2 SYGVKD. The CDR3 loop reads CAISGQGAYGYTF. The DNA of the CDR3 is TGTGCCATCAGTGGACAGGGGGCTTATGGCTACACCTTC.

The chain links TRBV9 to TRBJ1-2; the match to TRBD1 covers 10 bases. CDR1 and CDR2 from the germline V gene are SGDLS and YYNGEE. The CDR3 extends over 15 amino acids. V shed 4 bases, J shed 7 bases, and the junction held 10 bases outside the gene matches. CDR3 in DNA: TGTGCCAGCAGCCCACAGGGACAGGGGTTCGGTGGCTACACCTTC. Translating gives CASSPQGQGFGGYTF.

The V call is TRBV18, the J call TRBJ1-1, with 8 bases that match TRBD1. Germline V gene sequence: CDR1 KGHSH, CDR2 LQKENI. The CDR3 has 14 residues. V dropped 4 bases and J dropped 3; count of bases not matched to a gene: 4. The CDR3 sequence: CASSLLDRDTEAFF. The CDR3 DNA follows: TGTGCCAGCTCACTCCTGGACAGGGACACTGAAGCTTTCTTT.

The V gene is TRBV5-1, the J gene TRBJ2-3; D is undetermined. Trimming took 0 bases from V and 0 from J, leaving 5 bases between them. CDR1 is SGHRS and CDR2 is YFSETQ in the germline V gene. The CDR3 runs 14 residues. For the CDR3, the DNA is TGCGCCAGCAGCTTGGGGGGTAGCACAGATACGCAGTATTTT. It yields the protein CASSLGGSTDTQYF.

The rearrangement uses TRBV7-2 and TRBJ1-2; TRBD1 might be the D (6 bases). Between the trimmed V and J ends, which lost 4 bases and 5 bases, there was a span of 14 bases. The CDR3 length is 14 residues. Germline V gene lookup returns CDR1 SGHTA and CDR2 FQGNSA. The DNA for the CDR3 is TGTGCCAGCAGCTCGGGGGGCGCGGGGTATGGCTACACCTTC. It codes for CASSSGGAGYGYTF.

This clone is a singleton in its sample. This chain uses TRBV2 with TRBJ1-4; unclear D gene. The CDR3 length is 12 residues. Trimming removed 6 bases at V and 8 bases at J, with 10 bases between. The germline V gene has CDR1 SNHLY and CDR2 FYNNEI. This CDR3 is CASRRGSEKLFF. CDR3 bases: TGTGCCAGCAGACGGGGTTCCGAAAAACTGTTTTTT. Together with reference TRBV2 and TRBJ1-4, the CDR3 gives the full variable domain: EPEVTQTPSHQVTQMGQEVILRCVPISNHLYFYWYRQILGQKVEFLVSFYNNEISEKSEIFDDQFSVERPDGSNFTLKIRSTKLEDSAMYFCASRRGSEKLFFGSGTQLSVL.

The gene calls are TRBV6-4 and TRBJ1-2, with a possible D match to TRBD1 (5 bases). Germline CDR1 is MRHNA and CDR2 is SNTAGT. The CDR3 spans 13 residues. V dropped 6 bases and J dropped 4 bases, with 12 bases sitting between them. The CDR3 DNA sequence: TGTGCCAGCAGAGACCAGGGAAGCTATGGCTACACCTTC. This encodes CASRDQGSYGYTF.

The V gene is TRBV7-2, the J gene TRBJ1-1, with D possibly being TRBD1 (5 bases). Germline values: CDR1 SGHTA, CDR2 FQGNSA. With 5 bases removed from V and 0 bases from J, the gap between germline ends came to 10 bases. This CDR3 contains 14 residues. In nucleotides, the CDR3 is TGTGCCAGCAGCCAGACAGCCATGAACACTGAAGCTTTCTTT. It codes for CASSQTAMNTEAFF.

This clone was found once. V is TRBV4-3 and J is TRBJ1-4; D remains unclear. Between the trimmed V and J ends, which lost 0 bases and 8 bases, there was a span of 7 bases. CDR1 is LGHNA, CDR2 YSLEER, per germline. This CDR3 comprises 13 residues. CDR3 loop: CASSQEYQEKLFF. DNA for the CDR3: TGCGCCAGCAGCCAAGAATACCAAGAAAAACTGTTTTTT.

The chain employs TRBV10-3 and TRBJ1-2; the match to TRBD1 covers 7 bases. CDR1 and CDR2 from the germline V gene are ENHRY and SYGVKD. J lost 4 bases, V lost 6 bases, and 2 bases had no gene match. This CDR3 comprises 12 residues. The CDR3 here is CAIRGQIYGYTF. The CDR3 DNA is TGTGCCATCAGGGGACAGATCTATGGCTACACCTTC.

In its sample, this clone was seen once. V usage is TRBV6-5 and J usage is TRBJ2-1, with D possibly being TRBD2 (6 bases). V shed 7 bases and J shed 0 bases, with 13 bases lying between them. This CDR3 comprises 15 residues. Germline V CDR1 and CDR2: MNHEY, SVGAGI. CDR3 residues: CASNSPGSSYNEQFF. The CDR3 DNA reads as TGTGCCAGCAATAGTCCCGGGAGCTCCTACAATGAGCAGTTCTTC.

The chain has TRBV6-5 and TRBJ1-2; perhaps TRBD1 as D (5 bases). This CDR3 region has 14 residues. The V and J ends lost 8 bases and 3 bases respectively, with 16 bases between them. The germline gives CDR1 MNHEY, CDR2 SVGAGI. The CDR3 bases are TGTGCCAGCGGCCCGGGGCGGTTTGACTATGGCTACACCTTC. Amino acids: CASGPGRFDYGYTF.

The chain links TRBV2 to TRBJ1-1; possibly TRBD1 for D (5 bases). Germline-derived CDR1 and CDR2 are SNHLY and FYNNEI. With 7 bases removed from V and 0 bases from J, the gap between germline ends came to 12 bases. This CDR3 has 14 residues. CDR3 sequence reads: CASKPGRMNTEAFF. The CDR3, as DNA: TGTGCCAGCAAGCCGGGACGGATGAACACTGAAGCTTTCTTT. The whole variable domain, remainder taken from reference TRBV2 and TRBJ1-1, is EPEVTQTPSHQVTQMGQEVILRCVPISNHLYFYWYRQILGQKVEFLVSFYNNEISEKSEIFDDQFSVERPDGSNFTLKIRSTKLEDSAMYFCASKPGRMNTEAFFGQGTRLTVV.

This chain connects TRBV3-1 (or the pseudogene TRBV3-2) to TRBJ1-1, with D tentatively TRBD1 (6 bases). This CDR3 has 11 amino acids. V was cut by 5 bases and J by 8 bases, with 9 bases left in between. Germline assignment: CDR1 LGHDT and CDR2 YNNKEL (reference sequence). The CDR3 nucleotides read TGTGCCAGCAGCTACACAGGGGAAGCTTTCTTT. Protein sequence: CASSYTGEAFF.

The chain uses TRBV7-2 and TRBJ1-2; D is unresolved. Germline V gene lookup returns CDR1 SGHTA and CDR2 FQGNSA. CDR3 length: 14 residues. V lost 1 base and J 2 bases, leaving 8 bases between the germline ends. The CDR3 region is CASSLVGLNYGYTF. The DNA of the CDR3 is TGTGCCAGCAGCTTAGTCGGGCTCAACTATGGCTACACCTTC.

The chain employs TRBV3-1 (or the pseudogene TRBV3-2) and TRBJ2-5, with a tentative D call TRBD1 (6 bases). The CDR3 is made up of 15 amino acids. Per the germline V gene, CDR1 is LGHDT and CDR2 is YNNKEL (reference sequence). V was cut by 1 base and J by 4 bases, with 13 bases left in between. This CDR3 is CASSQAGTQRETQYF. The CDR3 nucleotides are TGTGCCAGCAGCCAAGCCGGGACACAAAGAGAGACCCAGTACTTC.